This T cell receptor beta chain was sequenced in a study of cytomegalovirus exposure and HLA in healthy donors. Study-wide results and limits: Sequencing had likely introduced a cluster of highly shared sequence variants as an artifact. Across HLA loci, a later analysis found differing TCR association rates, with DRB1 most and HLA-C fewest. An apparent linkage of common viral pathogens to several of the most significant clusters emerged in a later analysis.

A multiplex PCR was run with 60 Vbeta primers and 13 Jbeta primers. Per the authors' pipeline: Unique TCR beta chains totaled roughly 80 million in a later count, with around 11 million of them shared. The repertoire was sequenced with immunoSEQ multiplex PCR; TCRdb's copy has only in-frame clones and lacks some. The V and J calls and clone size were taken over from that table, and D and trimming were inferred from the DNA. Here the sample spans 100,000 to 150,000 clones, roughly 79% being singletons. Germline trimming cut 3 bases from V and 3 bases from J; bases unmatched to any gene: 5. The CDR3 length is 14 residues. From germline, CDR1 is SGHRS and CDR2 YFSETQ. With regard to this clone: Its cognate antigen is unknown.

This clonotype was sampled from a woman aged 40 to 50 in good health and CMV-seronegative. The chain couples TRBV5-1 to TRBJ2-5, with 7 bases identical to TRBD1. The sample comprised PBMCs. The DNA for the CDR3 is TGCGCCAGCAGCTGGCAGGGGGTGGAAGAGACCCAGTACTTC. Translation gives CASSWQGVEETQYF.